The 22 T cell receptor beta chains reported below all come from one sample, sequenced in a study of blood T cell repertoires in COVID-19. Sequenced by immunoSEQ multiplex PCR; TCRdb stores in-frame clones only, minus some. The repertoire holds roughly 97,000 clones, with about 80% as singletons. Material: peripheral blood. These receptors all come from a man aged 60-69 years with acute or convalescent COVID-19.

V is TRBV23-1 and J is TRBJ2-5; 11 bases are a match to TRBD1. TRBV23-1 is sorted into the ORF group, with uncertain function. This CDR3 has 15 amino acids. Losses at the gene ends were 2 bases for V and 5 bases for J; bases not matched to a gene: 4. Here the CDR3 DNA reads TGCGCCAGCAGTCAAGGGACAGGGGGAATGGAGACCCAGTACTTC. Residues: CASSQGTGGMETQYF.

This clone was seen more than once but under ten times. The rearrangement joins TRBV19 to TRBJ2-3, with a possible D match to TRBD1 (5 bases). The germline V gene has CDR1 LNHDA and CDR2 SQIVND (reference sequence). The V end lost 2 bases, the J end lost 4 bases, and 10 bases lay between the germline ends. The CDR3 extends over 14 amino acids. DNA for the CDR3: TGTGCCAGTAGTATACAGGGAATCGCAGATACGCAGTATTTT. Protein product: CASSIQGIADTQYF.

The V call is TRBV28, the J call TRBJ1-1; unclear D gene. Trimming shortened V by 3 bases and J by 5 bases, and 7 bases separated the two germline ends. The CDR3 is 12 residues long. Per germline, CDR1 MDHEN and CDR2 SYDVKM. The CDR3 bases are TGTGCCAGCAGTTTCGCTCGGACTGAAGCTTTCTTT. Residues: CASSFARTEAFF.

The J gene is TRBJ1-1, the V gene TRBV12-3 or TRBV12-4, with D hard to call. The CDR3 consists of 12 residues. Trimming stripped 3 bases from V and 4 bases from J, with 6 bases between. The CDR3 loop is CASSLRGTEAFF. In DNA, the CDR3 is TGTGCCAGCAGTTTGCGGGGCACTGAAGCTTTCTTT.

This chain connects TRBV7-8 to TRBJ2-1, with TRBD2 identical over 10 bases. After removal of 5 bases from V and 8 bases from J, the junction contained 9 bases not matched to a gene. Germline V lookup: CDR1 SGHVS, CDR2 FQNEAQ. This CDR3 is built from 15 residues. The CDR3 nucleotides are TGTGCCAGCAGCCCACGGGCTAGCGGGAGCCATGAGCAGTTCTTC. It codes for CASSPRASGSHEQFF.

The chain links TRBV5-1 to TRBJ1-1, with a weak D call TRBD1 (5 bases). CDR3 length: 15 amino acids. Trimming removed 5 bases at V and 4 bases at J, with 18 bases between. Germline V gene sequence: CDR1 SGHRS, CDR2 YFSETQ. The DNA for the CDR3 is TGCGCCAGCAGTCCGTGGGGGGTGTCTACCACTGAAGCTTTCTTT. It encodes CASSPWGVSTTEAFF.

This rearrangement joins TRBV29-1 to TRBJ2-1, with TRBD2 matching 14 bases. The CDR3 length is 18 residues. Germline V lookup: CDR1 SQVTM, CDR2 ANQGSEA. V gave up 7 bases and J gave up 5 bases; unmatched junction bases: 16. The DNA for the CDR3 is TGCAGCGCCGAGGGCGGGACTAGCGGGAGATGGGGCCACAATGAGCAGTTCTTC. As protein: CSAEGGTSGRWGHNEQFF.

This clone was counted between two and nine times. The genes are TRBV9 and TRBJ2-7; 14 nucleotides match TRBD2. Germline CDR1 and CDR2: SGDLS and YYNGEE. The CDR3 loop spans 16 amino acids. Unmatched junction bases numbered 7, after V lost 4 bases and J lost 4 bases. The CDR3 reads CASSFAGTSGRYEQYV. The CDR3 DNA reads TGTGCCAGCAGCTTCGCCGGGACTAGCGGGAGATACGAGCAGTACGTC.

V and J are TRBV28 and TRBJ2-2; TRBD2 matches at 7 bases. This CDR3 has 16 amino acids. The trim removed 3 bases at V and 9 bases at J, leaving 13 bases unmatched. CDR1 is MDHEN, CDR2 SYDVKM, per germline. The CDR3 DNA reads as TGTGCCAGCAGTTTTGCTAGCGGCTCCCTTGGGTGGGAGCTGTTTTTT. Translation gives CASSFASGSLGWELFF.

The V and J genes are TRBV18 and TRBJ1-1; TRBD1 matches 8 bases. CDR3 length: 15 residues. Germline V CDR1 and CDR2: KGHSH, LQKENI. V lost 4 bases, J lost 3 bases, and 7 bases stayed unmatched. The CDR3 DNA is TGTGCCAGCTCACAAAACTACAGGGGGGACACTGAAGCTTTCTTT. This encodes CASSQNYRGDTEAFF.

This chain joins TRBV2 and TRBJ1-6, with a weak D call TRBD1 (5 bases). Trimming took 6 bases from V and 6 from J, leaving 15 bases between them. Germline V gene lookup returns CDR1 SNHLY and CDR2 FYNNEI. This CDR3 is built from 15 residues. CDR3 nucleotides: TGTGCCAGCAGGAAAGACAGAGAGACTAATTCACCCCTCCACTTT. It codes for CASRKDRETNSPLHF.

The chain uses TRBV29-1 and TRBJ2-5; D is possibly TRBD2 (6 bases). V lost 5 bases and J 0 bases, leaving 13 bases between the germline ends. This CDR3 contains 14 residues. Germline V gene sequence: CDR1 SQVTM, CDR2 ANQGSEA. CDR3 nucleotide sequence: TGCAGCGTTTCCCTAGGGAGGTACCAAGAGACCCAGTACTTC. Translated: CSVSLGRYQETQYF. Using reference TRBV29-1 and TRBJ2-5 for the parts outside the CDR3, the full variable domain is SAVISQKPSRDICQRGTSLTIQCQVDSQVTMMFWYRQQPGQSLTLIATANQGSEATYESGFVIDKFPISRPNLTFSTLTVSNMSPEDSSIYLCSVSLGRYQETQYFGPGTRLLVL.

CDR3 nucleotides: TGTGCCAGTAGTAGACCGCGTCAGGGGAGCGCCTACAATGAGCAGTTCTTC. Encoded protein: CASSRPRQGSAYNEQFF. The V gene is TRBV19, the J gene TRBJ2-1, with D perhaps matching TRBD1 (6 bases). V dropped 4 bases and J dropped 2 bases, with 18 bases sitting between them. Germline CDR1 is LNHDA and CDR2 is SQIVND (reference sequence). CDR3 length: 17 amino acids.

V and J are TRBV19 and TRBJ2-1; 7 positions match TRBD2. After removal of 1 base from V and 6 bases from J, the junction contained 6 bases not matched to a gene. In germline, CDR1 is LNHDA, CDR2 SQIVND (reference sequence). The CDR3 extends over 15 amino acids. The CDR3 protein is CASSIGGGGGNEQFF. For the CDR3, the DNA is TGTGCCAGTAGTATAGGGGGGGGAGGCGGCAATGAGCAGTTCTTC.

The rearrangement joins TRBV15 to TRBJ1-2; tentatively, D is TRBD1 (5 bases). The ends were cut back, 1 base at V and 8 bases at J, with 11 bases in the middle. The CDR3 covers 13 residues. Germline CDR1 is LNHNV and CDR2 is YYDKDF (reference sequence). The CDR3 bases are TGTGCCACCAGCAGAGGTGGGGACTCGGGCTACACCTTC. Protein sequence: CATSRGGDSGYTF.

The chain recombines TRBV4-3 with TRBJ2-1; 8 bases fit TRBD2. V lost 0 bases to trimming and J lost 4 bases; unmatched junction nucleotides: 5. This CDR3 is built from 16 residues. Germline-derived CDR1 and CDR2 are LGHNA and YSLEER. CDR3 nucleotides: TGCGCCAGCAGCCAAGATTACAGCGGGAGATACAATGAGCAGTTCTTC. It specifies CASSQDYSGRYNEQFF.

The chain carries TRBV4-1 and TRBJ2-2; 11 nucleotides align to TRBD1. Germline CDR1 is MGHRA and CDR2 is YSYEKL. The V segment lost 1 base and the J segment 3 bases; nucleotides outside the gene matches: 7. CDR3 length equals 18 residues. Here the CDR3 reads CASSQASGQGAYTGELFF. DNA for the CDR3: TGCGCCAGCAGCCAAGCGTCCGGACAGGGGGCCTACACCGGGGAGCTGTTTTTT.

This rearrangement joins TRBV19 to TRBJ1-1; maybe TRBD1 (6 bases). V dropped 3 bases and J dropped 8 bases, with 13 bases sitting between them. This CDR3 contains 13 residues. CDR1 and CDR2 (germline): LNHDA, SQIVND (reference sequence). CDR3 loop: CASSIGMGAEAFF. The CDR3 region has the DNA TGTGCCAGTAGTATCGGTATGGGGGCCGAAGCTTTCTTT.

J is TRBJ1-5 and V is TRBV3-1 (or the pseudogene TRBV3-2); D possibly corresponds to TRBD1 (6 bases). The CDR3 length is 12 residues. The ends were cut back, 5 bases at V and 5 bases at J, with 7 bases in the middle. Germline V gene data show CDR1 as LGHDT and CDR2 as YNNKEL (reference sequence). CDR3 sequence (DNA): TGTGCCAGCAGCTACAGGGATCAGCCCCAGCATTTT. Amino acid sequence: CASSYRDQPQHF.

The chain uses TRBV27 and TRBJ2-1; 11 nucleotides align to TRBD2. CDR1 is MNHEY and CDR2 is SMNVEV in the germline V gene (reference sequence). The V segment lost 5 bases and the J segment 7 bases; nucleotides outside the gene matches: 13. There are 17 residues in the CDR3. The CDR3 DNA reads TGTGCCAGCAGTCCGACCTATTTAGCGGGAGGGGGTAATGAGCAGTTCTTC. Translation gives CASSPTYLAGGGNEQFF.

The chain employs TRBV4-1 and TRBJ2-6; 7 bases agree with TRBD2. V shed 1 base, J shed 3 bases, and the junction held 9 bases outside the gene matches. Germline loops: CDR1 MGHRA, CDR2 YSYEKL. CDR3 length equals 18 residues. In nucleotides, the CDR3 is TGCGCCAGCAGCCAAGTAAACGCTGGGAGGGTTGGGGCCAACGTCCTGACTTTC. Residues: CASSQVNAGRVGANVLTF.

The chain has TRBV10-2 and TRBJ1-1; D gene unclear. CDR1 is WSHSY and CDR2 is SAAADI in the germline V gene. CDR3 size: 14 residues. V was shortened by 10 bases and J by 3 bases, with 18 bases between the two germline ends. CDR3 protein: CATVLEDWYTEAFF. The CDR3, as DNA: TGCGCCACCGTACTCGAAGACTGGTACACTGAAGCTTTCTTT.